One and the same sample provided the 2 T cell receptor beta chains below, sequenced in a study of pediatric ulcerative colitis. Profiled with immunoSEQ multiplex PCR; TCRdb holds only in-frame clones, not every one. The sample lists some 10,000 clones, 80% to 90% occurring once. Sequenced input: blood. The receptors here all came from a girl aged 5 to 17 with moderate ulcerative colitis.

The gene calls are TRBV9 and TRBJ2-7; D gene ambiguous. Germline CDR1 is SGDLS and CDR2 is YYNGEE. Trimming shortened V by 0 bases and J by 4 bases, and 8 bases separated the two germline ends. The CDR3 totals 13 residues. The CDR3: CASSVGLEYEQYF. CDR3 DNA sequence: TGTGCCAGCAGCGTAGGATTAGAATACGAGCAGTACTTC. Combining the CDR3 with reference TRBV9 and TRBJ2-7 gives the whole variable domain DSGVTQTPKHLITATGQRVTLRCSPRSGDLSVYWYQQSLDQGLQFLIQYYNGEERAKGNILERFSAQQFPDLHSELNLSSLELGDSALYFCASSVGLEYEQYFGPGTRLTVT.

In its sample, this clone was seen a few times. This rearrangement joins TRBV28 to TRBJ1-1; no definite D call. V was pared by 7 bases and J by 8 bases, with 11 bases between. Germline CDR1 reads MDHEN; CDR2 reads SYDVKM. The CDR3 totals 11 residues. As DNA, the CDR3 is TGTGCCAGCAATGGCGGACCAGAAGCTTTCTTT. It translates to CASNGGPEAFF.